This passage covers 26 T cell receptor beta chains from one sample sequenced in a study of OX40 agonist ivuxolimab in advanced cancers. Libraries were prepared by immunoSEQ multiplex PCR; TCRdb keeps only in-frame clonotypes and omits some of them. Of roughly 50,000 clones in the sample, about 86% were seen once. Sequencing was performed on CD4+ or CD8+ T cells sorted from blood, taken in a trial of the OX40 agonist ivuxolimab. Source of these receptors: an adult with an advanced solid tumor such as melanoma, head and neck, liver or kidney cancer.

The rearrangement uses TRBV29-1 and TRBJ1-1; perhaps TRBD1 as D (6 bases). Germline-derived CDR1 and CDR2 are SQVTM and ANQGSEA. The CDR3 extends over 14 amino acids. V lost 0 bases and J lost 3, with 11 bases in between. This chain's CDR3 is CSVEDRGGYTEAFF. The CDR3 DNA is TGCAGCGTTGAAGATCGGGGGGGCTACACTGAAGCTTTCTTT. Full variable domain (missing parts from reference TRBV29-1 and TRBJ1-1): SAVISQKPSRDICQRGTSLTIQCQVDSQVTMMFWYRQQPGQSLTLIATANQGSEATYESGFVIDKFPISRPNLTFSTLTVSNMSPEDSSIYLCSVEDRGGYTEAFFGQGTRLTVV.

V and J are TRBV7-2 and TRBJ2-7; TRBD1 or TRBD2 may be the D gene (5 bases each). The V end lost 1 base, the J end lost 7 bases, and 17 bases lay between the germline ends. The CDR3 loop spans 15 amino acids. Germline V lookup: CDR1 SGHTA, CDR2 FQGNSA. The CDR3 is CASSLVDGAGWEQYF. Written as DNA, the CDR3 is TGTGCCAGCAGCTTAGTGGACGGGGCCGGATGGGAGCAGTACTTC. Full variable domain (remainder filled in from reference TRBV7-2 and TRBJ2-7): GAGVSQSPSNKVTEKGKDVELRCDPISGHTALYWYRQSLGQGLEFLIYFQGNSAPDKSGLPSDRFSAERTGGSVSTLTIQRTQQEDSAVYLCASSLVDGAGWEQYFGPGTRLTVT.

As DNA, the CDR3 is TGCGCCAGCAGCTTGAGGACGGCTTTTGATTCACCCCTCCACTTT. Translated, it gives CASSLRTAFDSPLHF. This rearrangement joins TRBV5-1 to TRBJ1-6, with D uncertain. Trimming shortened V by 1 base and J by 8 bases, and 13 bases separated the two germline ends. This CDR3 spans 15 amino acids. CDR1 and CDR2 (germline): SGHRS, YFSETQ.

DNA of the CDR3: TGTGCCAGCGGCCGACAGGGGTCTCCTGGAAACACCATATATTTT. Its protein is CASGRQGSPGNTIYF. This chain joins TRBV11-2 and TRBJ1-3; TRBD1 agrees at 8 bases. This CDR3 has 15 residues. V trimming: 8 bases; J trimming: 2 bases; junction bases outside the gene matches: 8. Germline values: CDR1 SGHAT, CDR2 FQNNGV.

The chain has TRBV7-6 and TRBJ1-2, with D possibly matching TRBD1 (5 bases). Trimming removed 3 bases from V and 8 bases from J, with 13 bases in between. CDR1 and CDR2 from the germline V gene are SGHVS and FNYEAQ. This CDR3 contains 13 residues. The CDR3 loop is CASSFRRGEGYTF. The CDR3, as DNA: TGTGCCAGCAGCTTTCGAAGGGGCGAGGGCTACACCTTC.

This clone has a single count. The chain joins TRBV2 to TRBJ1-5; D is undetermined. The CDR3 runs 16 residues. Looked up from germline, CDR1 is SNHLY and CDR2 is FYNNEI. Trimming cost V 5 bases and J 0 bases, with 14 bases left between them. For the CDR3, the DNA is TGTGCCAGCAGTTTAATGGGAGGATTTAGCAATCAGCCCCAGCATTTT. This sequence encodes CASSLMGGFSNQPQHF.

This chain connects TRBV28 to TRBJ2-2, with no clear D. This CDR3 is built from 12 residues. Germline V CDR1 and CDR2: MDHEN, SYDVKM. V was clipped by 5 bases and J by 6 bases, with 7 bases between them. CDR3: CASSPQPGELFF. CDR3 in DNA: TGTGCCAGCAGTCCCCAGCCCGGGGAGCTGTTTTTT.

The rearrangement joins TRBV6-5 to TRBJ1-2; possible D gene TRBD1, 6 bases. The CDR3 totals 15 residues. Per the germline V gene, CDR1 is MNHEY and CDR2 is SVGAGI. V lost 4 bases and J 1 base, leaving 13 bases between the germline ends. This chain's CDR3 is CASSFRQDYNYGYTF. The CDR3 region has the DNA TGTGCCAGCAGTTTCCGACAGGATTATAACTATGGCTACACCTTC.

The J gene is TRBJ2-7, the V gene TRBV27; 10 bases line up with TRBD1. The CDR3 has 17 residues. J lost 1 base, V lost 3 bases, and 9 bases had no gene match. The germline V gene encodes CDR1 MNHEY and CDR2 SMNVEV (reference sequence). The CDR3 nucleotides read TGTGCCAGCAGTTTCGCATCCGGACAGGGGGTGTCCTACGAGCAGTACTTC. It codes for CASSFASGQGVSYEQYF.

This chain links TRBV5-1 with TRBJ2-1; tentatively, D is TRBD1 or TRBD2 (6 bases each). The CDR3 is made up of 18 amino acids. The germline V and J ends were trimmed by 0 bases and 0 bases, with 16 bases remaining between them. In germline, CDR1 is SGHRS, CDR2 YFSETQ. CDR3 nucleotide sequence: TGCGCCAGCAGCTTGGGAAACCTCGGGGGCCTCTCCTACAATGAGCAGTTCTTC. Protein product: CASSLGNLGGLSYNEQFF.

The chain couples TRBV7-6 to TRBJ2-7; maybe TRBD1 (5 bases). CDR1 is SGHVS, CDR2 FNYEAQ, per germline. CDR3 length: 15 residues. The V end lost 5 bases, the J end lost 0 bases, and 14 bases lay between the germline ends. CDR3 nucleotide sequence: TGTGCCAGCAGCCCGTCACAGGTTAGCTCCTACGAGCAGTACTTC. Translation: CASSPSQVSSYEQYF.

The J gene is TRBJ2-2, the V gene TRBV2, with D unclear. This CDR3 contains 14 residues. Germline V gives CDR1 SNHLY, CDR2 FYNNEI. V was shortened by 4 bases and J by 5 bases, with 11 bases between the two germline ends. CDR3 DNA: TGTGCCAGCAGTGGGGTCGCGAGGACCGGGGAGCTGTTTTTT. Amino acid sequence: CASSGVARTGELFF.

The CDR3 DNA reads as TGTGCCAGTAGTACAACGCGCGCAGTGCGATATGGCTACACCTTC. Its protein product is CASSTTRAVRYGYTF. The genes are TRBV19 and TRBJ1-2; D remains unclear. Between the trimmed V and J ends, which lost 4 bases and 5 bases, there was a span of 17 bases. CDR3 length: 15 amino acids. Per the germline V gene, CDR1 is LNHDA and CDR2 is SQIVND (reference sequence).

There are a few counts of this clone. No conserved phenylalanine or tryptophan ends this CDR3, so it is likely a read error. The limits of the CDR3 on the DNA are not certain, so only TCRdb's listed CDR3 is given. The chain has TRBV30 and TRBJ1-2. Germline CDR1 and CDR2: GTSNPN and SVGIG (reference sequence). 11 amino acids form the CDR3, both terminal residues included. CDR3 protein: CAWSALRDPLV.

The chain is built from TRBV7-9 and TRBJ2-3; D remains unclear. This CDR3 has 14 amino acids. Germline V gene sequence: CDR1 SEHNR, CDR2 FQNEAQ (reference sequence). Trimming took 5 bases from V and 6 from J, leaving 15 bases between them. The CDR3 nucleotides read TGTGCCAGCAGCCCCCCCGGGCCTGGGGATACGCAGTATTTT. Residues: CASSPPGPGDTQYF.

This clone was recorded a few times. The CDR3 region has the DNA TGTGCCAGCAGCCCACAGAGAACCCGCCTTATCCCTTATGGCTACACCTTC. This sequence encodes CASSPQRTRLIPYGYTF. The chain recombines TRBV7-6 with TRBJ1-2; D is undetermined. Trimming stripped 5 bases from V and 5 bases from J, with 24 bases between. Germline CDR1 reads SGHVS; CDR2 reads FNYEAQ. This CDR3 is 17 amino acids long.

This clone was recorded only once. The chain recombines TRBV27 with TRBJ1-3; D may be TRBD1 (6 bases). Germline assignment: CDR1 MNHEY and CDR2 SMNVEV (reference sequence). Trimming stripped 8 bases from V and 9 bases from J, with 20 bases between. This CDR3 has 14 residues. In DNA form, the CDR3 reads TGTGCCAGCTCTGGCCGGGGGGGGCGAGGCACCATATATTTT. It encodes CASSGRGGRGTIYF.

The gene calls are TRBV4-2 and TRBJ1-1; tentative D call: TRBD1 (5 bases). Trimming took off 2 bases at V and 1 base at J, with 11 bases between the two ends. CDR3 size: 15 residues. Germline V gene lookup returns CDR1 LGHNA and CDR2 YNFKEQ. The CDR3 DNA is TGTGCCAGCAGCCAACCAGGGCCAGCGAACACTGAAGCTTTCTTT. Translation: CASSQPGPANTEAFF.

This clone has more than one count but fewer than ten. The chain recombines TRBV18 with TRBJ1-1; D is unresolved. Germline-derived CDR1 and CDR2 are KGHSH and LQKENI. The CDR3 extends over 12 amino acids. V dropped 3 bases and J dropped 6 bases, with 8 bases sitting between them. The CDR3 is CASSPTAPEAFF. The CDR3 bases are TGTGCCAGCTCACCCACCGCCCCTGAAGCTTTCTTT.

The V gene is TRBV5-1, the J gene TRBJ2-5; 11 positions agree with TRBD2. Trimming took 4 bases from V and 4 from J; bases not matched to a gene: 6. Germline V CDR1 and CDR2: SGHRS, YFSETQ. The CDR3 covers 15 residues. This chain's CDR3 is CASSRTSGQGETQYF. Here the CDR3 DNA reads TGCGCCAGCAGCCGGACTAGCGGGCAGGGAGAGACCCAGTACTTC.

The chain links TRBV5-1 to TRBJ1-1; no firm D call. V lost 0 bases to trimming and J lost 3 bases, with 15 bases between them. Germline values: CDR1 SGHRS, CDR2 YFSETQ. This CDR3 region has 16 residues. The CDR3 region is CASSLDPVGRDTEAFF. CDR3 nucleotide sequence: TGCGCCAGCAGCTTGGATCCGGTTGGGAGGGACACTGAAGCTTTCTTT.

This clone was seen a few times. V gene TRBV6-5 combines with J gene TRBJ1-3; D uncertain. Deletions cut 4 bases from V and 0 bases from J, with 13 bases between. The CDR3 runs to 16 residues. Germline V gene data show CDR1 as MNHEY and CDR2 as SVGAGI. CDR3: CASSSPTGSSGNTIYF. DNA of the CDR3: TGTGCCAGCAGTTCCCCGACTGGAAGCTCTGGAAACACCATATATTTT.

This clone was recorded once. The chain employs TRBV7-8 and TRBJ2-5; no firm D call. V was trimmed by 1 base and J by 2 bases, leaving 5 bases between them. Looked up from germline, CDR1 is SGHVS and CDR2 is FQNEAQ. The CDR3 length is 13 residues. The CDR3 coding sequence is TGTGCCAGCAGCTTAGGTCGACAAGAGACCCAGTACTTC. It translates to CASSLGRQETQYF.

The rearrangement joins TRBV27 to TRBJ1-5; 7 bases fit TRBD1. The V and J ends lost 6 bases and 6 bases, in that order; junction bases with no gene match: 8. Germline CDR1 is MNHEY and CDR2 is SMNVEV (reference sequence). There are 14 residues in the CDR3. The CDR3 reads CASSFNRGGQPQHF. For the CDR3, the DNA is TGTGCCAGCAGCTTCAACAGGGGTGGTCAGCCCCAGCATTTT.

The CDR3 nucleotides are TGTGCCAGCAGCTCCCTCACGACAGGGAACTATGGCTACACCTTC. Its translation: CASSSLTTGNYGYTF. The genes are TRBV5-5 and TRBJ1-2, with 7 bases fitting TRBD1. There are 15 residues in the CDR3. Unmatched junction bases numbered 7, after V lost 3 bases and J lost 2 bases. Looked up from germline, CDR1 is SGHKS and CDR2 is YYEKEE (reference sequence). The full variable domain, with the rest looked up from reference TRBV5-5 and TRBJ1-2, is DAGVTQSPTHLIKTRGQQVTLRCSPISGHKSVSWYQQVLGQGPQFIFQYYEKEERGRGNFPDRFSARQFPNYSSELNVNALLLGDSALYLCASSSLTTGNYGYTFGSGTRLTVV.

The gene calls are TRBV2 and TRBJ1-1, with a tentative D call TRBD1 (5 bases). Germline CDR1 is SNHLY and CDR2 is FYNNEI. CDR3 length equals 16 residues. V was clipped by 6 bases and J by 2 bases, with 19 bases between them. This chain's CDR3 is CASSAPRGTVNTEAFF. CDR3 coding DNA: TGTGCCAGCAGCGCACCGAGAGGGACGGTAAACACTGAAGCTTTCTTT.